The T cell receptor (beta chain) under discussion was sequenced for a study of T cells after yellow fever vaccination. The CDR3 runs to 15 residues. Unmatched junction bases numbered 7, after V lost 5 bases and J lost 6 bases. Looked up from germline, CDR1 is MNHEY and CDR2 is SVGEGT. Each CDR3 protein is one row after TCRdb ran MiXCR on the 5' RACE reads. The sample consists of approximately 250,000 distinct CDR3 sequences, about 3.7% of them appearing once. This clonotype was recorded at least ten times. The TCR comes from a man aged 18 to 35 who received the YFV17D yellow fever vaccine. The source was PBMCs, collected 15 days after the yellow fever booster vaccination. This chain links TRBV6-2 or TRBV6-3 with TRBJ1-5; 10 nucleotides align to TRBD1. Written as DNA, the CDR3 is TGTGCCAGCAGTCACCGGGACAGGGGTGGTCAGCCCCAGCATTTT. This sequence encodes CASSHRDRGGQPQHF.